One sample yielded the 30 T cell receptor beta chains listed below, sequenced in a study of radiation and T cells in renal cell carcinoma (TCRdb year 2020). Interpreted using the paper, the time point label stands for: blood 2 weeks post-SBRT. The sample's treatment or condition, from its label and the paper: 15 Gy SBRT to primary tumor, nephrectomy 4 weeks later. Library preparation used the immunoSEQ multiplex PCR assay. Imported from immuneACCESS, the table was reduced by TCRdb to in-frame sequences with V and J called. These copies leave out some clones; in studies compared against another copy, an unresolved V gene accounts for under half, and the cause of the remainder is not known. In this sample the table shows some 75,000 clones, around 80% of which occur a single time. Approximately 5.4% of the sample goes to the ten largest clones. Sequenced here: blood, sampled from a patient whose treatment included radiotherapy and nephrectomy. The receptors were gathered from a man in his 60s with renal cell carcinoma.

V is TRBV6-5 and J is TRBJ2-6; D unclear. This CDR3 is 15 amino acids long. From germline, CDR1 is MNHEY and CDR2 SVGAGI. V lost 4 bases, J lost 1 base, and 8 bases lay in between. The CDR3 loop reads CASSFPSSGANVLTF. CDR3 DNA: TGTGCCAGCAGTTTCCCTTCTTCTGGGGCCAACGTCCTGACTTTC.

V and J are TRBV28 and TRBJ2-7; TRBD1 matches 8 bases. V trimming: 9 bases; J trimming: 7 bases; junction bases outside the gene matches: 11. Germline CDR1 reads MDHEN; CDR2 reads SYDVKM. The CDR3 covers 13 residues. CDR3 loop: CASHQGASGEQYF. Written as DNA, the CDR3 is TGTGCCAGTCATCAGGGGGCTTCAGGGGAGCAGTACTTC.

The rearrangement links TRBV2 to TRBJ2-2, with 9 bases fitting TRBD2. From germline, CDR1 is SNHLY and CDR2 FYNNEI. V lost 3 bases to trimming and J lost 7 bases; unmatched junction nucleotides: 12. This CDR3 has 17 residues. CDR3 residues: CASSDGDSGSSVGELFF. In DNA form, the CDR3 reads TGTGCCAGCAGTGATGGAGATAGCGGGAGTAGTGTCGGGGAGCTGTTTTTT.

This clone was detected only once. The CDR3 reads CASSQLPGTSNYEQYF. The DNA for the CDR3 is TGTGCCAGCAGCCAACTGCCGGGGACTAGCAACTACGAGCAGTACTTC. V gene TRBV27 combines with J gene TRBJ2-7, with TRBD2 identical over 9 bases. The CDR3 length is 16 residues. Unmatched junction bases numbered 12, after V lost 6 bases and J lost 3 bases. CDR1 is MNHEY, CDR2 SMNVEV, per germline (reference sequence).

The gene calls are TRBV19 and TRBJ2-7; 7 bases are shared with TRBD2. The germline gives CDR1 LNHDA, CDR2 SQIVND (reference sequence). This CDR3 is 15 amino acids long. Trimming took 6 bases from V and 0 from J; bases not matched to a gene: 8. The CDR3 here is CASSGTTQSSYEQYF. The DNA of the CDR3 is TGTGCCAGTAGCGGGACTACCCAAAGCTCCTACGAGCAGTACTTC.

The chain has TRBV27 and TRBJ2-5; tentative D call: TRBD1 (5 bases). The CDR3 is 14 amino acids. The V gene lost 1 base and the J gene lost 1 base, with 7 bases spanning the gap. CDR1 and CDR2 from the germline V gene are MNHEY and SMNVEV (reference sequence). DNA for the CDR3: TGTGCCAGCAGTTTATTAGGGGTCCAAGAGACCCAGTACTTC. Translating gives CASSLLGVQETQYF.

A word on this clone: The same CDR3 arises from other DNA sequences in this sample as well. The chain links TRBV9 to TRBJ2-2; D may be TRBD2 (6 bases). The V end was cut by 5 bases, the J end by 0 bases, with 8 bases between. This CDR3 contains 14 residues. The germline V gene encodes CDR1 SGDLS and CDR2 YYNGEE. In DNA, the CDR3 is TGTGCCAGCAGGACGGGGGCGAACACCGGGGAGCTGTTTTTT. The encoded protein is CASRTGANTGELFF.

This chain's CDR3 is CASSVFRTANQPQHF. The CDR3 DNA reads as TGTGCCAGCAGTGTATTTAGGACAGCGAATCAGCCCCAGCATTTT. The chain is built from TRBV6-1 and TRBJ1-5, with a tentative D call TRBD1 (6 bases). The CDR3 is 15 amino acids. The V end was cut by 4 bases, the J end by 4 bases, with 14 bases between. Looked up from germline, CDR1 is MNHNS and CDR2 is SASEGT.

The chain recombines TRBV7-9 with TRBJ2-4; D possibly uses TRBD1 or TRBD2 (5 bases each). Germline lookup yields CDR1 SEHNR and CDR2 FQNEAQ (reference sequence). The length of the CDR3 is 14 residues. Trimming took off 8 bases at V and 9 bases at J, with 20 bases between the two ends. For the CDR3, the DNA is TGTGCCAGCGGGACGACGATCGGGGCGGTCATTCAGTACTTC. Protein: CASGTTIGAVIQYF.

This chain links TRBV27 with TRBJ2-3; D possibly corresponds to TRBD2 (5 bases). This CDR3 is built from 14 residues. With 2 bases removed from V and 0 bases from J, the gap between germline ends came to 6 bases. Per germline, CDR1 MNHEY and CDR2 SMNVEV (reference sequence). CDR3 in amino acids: CASSLRGSTDTQYF. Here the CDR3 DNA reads TGTGCCAGCAGTTTACGGGGAAGCACAGATACGCAGTATTTT.

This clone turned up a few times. This chain's CDR3 is CASSDWGLAAYEQYF. The CDR3 coding sequence is TGTGCCAGCAGTGATTGGGGACTAGCGGCGTACGAGCAGTACTTC. The gene calls are TRBV6-1 and TRBJ2-7; TRBD2 matches at 11 bases. The CDR3 has 15 residues. Per germline, CDR1 MNHNS and CDR2 SASEGT. Trimming at V came to 3 bases and at J to 4 bases, leaving 5 bases not matched to a gene.

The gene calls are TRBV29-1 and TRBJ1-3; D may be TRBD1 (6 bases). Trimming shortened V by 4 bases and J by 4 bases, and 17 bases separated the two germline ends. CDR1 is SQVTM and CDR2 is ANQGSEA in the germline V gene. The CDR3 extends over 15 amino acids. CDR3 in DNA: TGCAGCGTTGGAGAGGGGGACGTAGTAGGAAACACCATATATTTT. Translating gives CSVGEGDVVGNTIYF.

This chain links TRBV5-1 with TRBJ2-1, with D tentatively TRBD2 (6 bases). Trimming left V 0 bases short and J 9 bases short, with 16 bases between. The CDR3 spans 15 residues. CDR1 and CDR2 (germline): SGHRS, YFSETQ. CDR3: CASSLVSGGITEQFF. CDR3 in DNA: TGCGCCAGCAGCTTGGTATCGGGCGGGATAACTGAGCAGTTCTTC.

The CDR3 protein is CASSLEPGLAGQETQYF. The CDR3 DNA reads TGCGCCAGCAGCTTGGAACCCGGACTAGCGGGACAAGAGACCCAGTACTTC. The rearrangement uses TRBV5-1 and TRBJ2-5; 12 positions match TRBD2. V shed 0 bases, J shed 2 bases, and the junction held 5 bases outside the gene matches. Germline values: CDR1 SGHRS, CDR2 YFSETQ. The CDR3 has 17 amino acids.

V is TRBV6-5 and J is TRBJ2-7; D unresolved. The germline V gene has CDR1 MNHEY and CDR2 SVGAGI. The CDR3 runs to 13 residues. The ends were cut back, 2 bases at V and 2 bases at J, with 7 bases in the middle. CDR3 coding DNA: TGTGCCAGCAGTTACGGACGGGCCTACGAGCAGTACTTC. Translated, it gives CASSYGRAYEQYF.

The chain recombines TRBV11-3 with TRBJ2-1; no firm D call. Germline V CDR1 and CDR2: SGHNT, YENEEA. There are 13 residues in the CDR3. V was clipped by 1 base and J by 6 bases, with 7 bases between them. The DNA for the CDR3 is TGTGCCAGCAGCTTAGGAGAGATCAATGAGCAGTTCTTC. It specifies CASSLGEINEQFF.

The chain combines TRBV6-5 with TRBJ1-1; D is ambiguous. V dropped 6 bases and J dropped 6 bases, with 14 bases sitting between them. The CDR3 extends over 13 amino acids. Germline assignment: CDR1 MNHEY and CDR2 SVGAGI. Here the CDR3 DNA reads TGTGCCAGCAGGGAGGCAAGACTTTCTGAAGCTTTCTTT. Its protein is CASREARLSEAFF.

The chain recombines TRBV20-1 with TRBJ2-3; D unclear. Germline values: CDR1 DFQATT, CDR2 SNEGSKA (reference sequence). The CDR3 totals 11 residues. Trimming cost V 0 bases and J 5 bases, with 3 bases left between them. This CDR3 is CSARDGDTQYF. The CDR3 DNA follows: TGCAGTGCTAGAGATGGAGATACGCAGTATTTT.

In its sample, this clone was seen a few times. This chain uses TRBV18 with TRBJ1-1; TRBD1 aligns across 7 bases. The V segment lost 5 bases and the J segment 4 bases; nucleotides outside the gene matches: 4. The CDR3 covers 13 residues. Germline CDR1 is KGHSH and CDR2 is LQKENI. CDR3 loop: CASSSGGGTEAFF. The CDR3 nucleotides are TGTGCCAGCTCATCAGGGGGGGGCACTGAAGCTTTCTTT. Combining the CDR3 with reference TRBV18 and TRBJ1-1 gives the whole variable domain NAGVMQNPRHLVRRRGQEARLRCSPMKGHSHVYWYRQLPEEGLKFMVYLQKENIIDESGMPKERFSAEFPKEGPSILRIQQVVRGDSAAYFCASSSGGGTEAFFGQGTRLTVV.

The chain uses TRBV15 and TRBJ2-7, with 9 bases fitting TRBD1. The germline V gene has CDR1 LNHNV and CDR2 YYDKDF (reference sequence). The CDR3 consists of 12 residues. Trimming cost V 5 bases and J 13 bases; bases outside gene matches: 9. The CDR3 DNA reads TGTGCCACCAGCCGGGACAGGGAAGCTCGTTACTTC. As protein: CATSRDREARYF.

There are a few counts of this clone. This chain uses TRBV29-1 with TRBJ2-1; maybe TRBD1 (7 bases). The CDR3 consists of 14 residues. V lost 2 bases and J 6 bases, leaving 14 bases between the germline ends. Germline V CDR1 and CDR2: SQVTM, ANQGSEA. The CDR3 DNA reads TGCAGCGTTGAACGGGGCAGGGGGGTCAATGAGCAGTTCTTC. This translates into CSVERGRGVNEQFF.

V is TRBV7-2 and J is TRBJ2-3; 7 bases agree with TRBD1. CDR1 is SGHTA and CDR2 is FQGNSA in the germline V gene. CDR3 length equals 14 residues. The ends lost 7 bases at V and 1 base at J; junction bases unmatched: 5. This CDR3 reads CASNPTGRTDTQYF. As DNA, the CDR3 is TGTGCCAGCAATCCGACAGGGCGCACAGATACGCAGTATTTT.

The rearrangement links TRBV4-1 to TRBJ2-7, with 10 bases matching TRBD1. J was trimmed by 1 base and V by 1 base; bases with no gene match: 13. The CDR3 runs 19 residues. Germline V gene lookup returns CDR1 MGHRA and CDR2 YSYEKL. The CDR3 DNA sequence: TGCGCCAGCAGCCAAGTGTTCAGTGTAGGGACAGGGGTTTCCTACGAGCAGTACTTC. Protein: CASSQVFSVGTGVSYEQYF.

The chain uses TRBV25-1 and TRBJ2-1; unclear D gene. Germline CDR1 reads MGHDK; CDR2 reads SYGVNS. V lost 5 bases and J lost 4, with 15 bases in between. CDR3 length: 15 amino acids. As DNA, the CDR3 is TGTGCCAGCAGTCTCACTCGGGTGGGATACAATGAGCAGTTCTTC. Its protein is CASSLTRVGYNEQFF.

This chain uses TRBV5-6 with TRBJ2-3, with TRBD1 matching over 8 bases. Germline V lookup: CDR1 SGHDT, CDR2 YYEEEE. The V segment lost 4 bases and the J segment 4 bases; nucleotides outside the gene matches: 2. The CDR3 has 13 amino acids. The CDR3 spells CASSPTGADTQYF. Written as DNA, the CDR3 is TGTGCCAGCAGCCCGACAGGGGCAGATACGCAGTATTTT.

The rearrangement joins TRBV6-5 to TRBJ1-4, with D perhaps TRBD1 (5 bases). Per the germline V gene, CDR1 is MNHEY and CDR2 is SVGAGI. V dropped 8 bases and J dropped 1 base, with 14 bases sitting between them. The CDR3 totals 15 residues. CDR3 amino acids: CASVDTLLTNEKLFF. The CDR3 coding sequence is TGTGCCAGCGTGGACACTCTCTTAACTAATGAAAAACTGTTTTTT.

The CDR3 here is CASHIGTRHTGELFF. For the CDR3, the DNA is TGTGCCAGTCACATCGGGACTAGGCACACCGGGGAGCTGTTTTTT. The chain has TRBV6-5 and TRBJ2-2; 8 nucleotides line up with TRBD2. This CDR3 comprises 15 residues. Germline CDR1 reads MNHEY; CDR2 reads SVGAGI. The J segment lost 3 bases and the V segment lost 9 bases, leaving 9 bases of the junction unmatched.

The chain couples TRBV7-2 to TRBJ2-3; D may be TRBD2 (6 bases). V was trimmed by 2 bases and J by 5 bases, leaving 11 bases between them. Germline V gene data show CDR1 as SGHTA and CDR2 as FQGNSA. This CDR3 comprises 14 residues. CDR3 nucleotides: TGTGCCAGCAGCTTAAGTCGAGCGGGAGATACGCAGTATTTT. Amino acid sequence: CASSLSRAGDTQYF.

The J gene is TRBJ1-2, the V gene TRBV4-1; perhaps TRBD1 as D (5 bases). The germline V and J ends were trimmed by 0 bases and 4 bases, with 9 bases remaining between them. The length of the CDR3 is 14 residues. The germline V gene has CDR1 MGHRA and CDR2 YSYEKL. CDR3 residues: CASSQDQTAYGYTF. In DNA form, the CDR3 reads TGCGCCAGCAGCCAAGATCAGACAGCCTATGGCTACACCTTC.

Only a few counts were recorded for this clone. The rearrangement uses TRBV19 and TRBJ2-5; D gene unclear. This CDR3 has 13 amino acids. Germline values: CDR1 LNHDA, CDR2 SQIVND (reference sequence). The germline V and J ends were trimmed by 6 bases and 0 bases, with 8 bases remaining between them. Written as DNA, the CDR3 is TGTGCCAGTAGCGCAAGTTACCAAGAGACCCAGTACTTC. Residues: CASSASYQETQYF.